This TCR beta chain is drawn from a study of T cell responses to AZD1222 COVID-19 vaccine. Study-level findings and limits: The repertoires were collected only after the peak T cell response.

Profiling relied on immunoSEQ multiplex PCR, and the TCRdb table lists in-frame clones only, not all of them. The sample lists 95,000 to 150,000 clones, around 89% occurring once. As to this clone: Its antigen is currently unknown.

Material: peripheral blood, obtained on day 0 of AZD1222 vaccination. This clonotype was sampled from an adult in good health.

The CDR3 nucleotides read TGTGCCTGGAGTGGCCGGGCCAGGAATAATTCACCCCTCCACTTT. Residues: CAWSGRARNNSPLHF. The chain recombines TRBV30 with TRBJ1-6; no clear D gene. The ends were cut back, 1 base at V and 5 bases at J, with 12 bases in the middle. Germline V gene sequence: CDR1 GTSNPN, CDR2 SVGIG (reference sequence). This CDR3 comprises 15 residues. The variable domain in full, completed from reference TRBV30 and TRBJ1-6, reads SQTIHQWPATLVQPVGSPLSLECTVEGTSNPNLYWYRQAAGRGLQLLFYSVGIGQISSEVPQNLSASRPQDRQFILSSKKLLLSDSGFYLCAWSGRARNNSPLHFGNGTRLTVT.